Detailed here is one T cell receptor beta chain. Its antigen is not known. This entry comes from a study of T-cell memory formation after mild COVID-19. Study-level information: Among the donors, TCR clusters were largely specific to each donor. Findings of the study overall: Among CD4+ contracting clones, most were CM and EM, and CD8+ ones EMRA. Clones shrinking between day 15 and 85 showed a balanced CD4/CD8 split, and those that grew later tilted toward CD4+. Some clones that responded turned up in pre-infection memory, which suggests that cross-reactive memory joined in.

The V gene's germline CDR1 is DFQATT and CDR2 SNEGSKA (reference sequence). Trimming shortened V by 0 bases and J by 3 bases, and 14 bases separated the two germline ends. The CDR3 has 15 amino acids. MiXCR, applied by TCRdb to the 5' RACE reads, yields one record per CDR3 protein. The data show a few hundred thousand distinct CDR3 sequences, with roughly 25% seen just once and approximately 12% held by the top ten. Sequencing input: PBMCs or a T cell subset sorted from them (not recorded which). The TCR was taken from an adult woman who had mild COVID-19 (a few samples of this study predate the infection). Cell type and time point are not known. The chain carries TRBV20-1 and TRBJ1-1, with D possibly TRBD1 on 6 matching bases. DNA of the CDR3: TGCAGTGCTAGAGATTTTCAGGGGATGGACACTGAAGCTTTCTTT. Amino acids: CSARDFQGMDTEAFF.